In its sample, the clone carrying this T cell receptor (beta chain) was seen many times. What it recognizes is unknown. Authors of the study amplified TCR beta CDR3 regions from RNA transcripts. First-round RT-PCR targeting the TCR CDR3 was performed with the HTBI primer set. Each CDR3 protein is one row after TCRdb ran MiXCR on the multiplex PCR reads. Of around 580,000 distinct CDR3 sequences in the sample, 40% to 55% were seen once. The data were obtained in a study of T cells in Graves' hyperthyroidism and ophthalmopathy. Study-level points and caveats: It was a median approximately 7.1 months before onset that the model predicted ophthalmopathy.

The hyperthyroidism patients had all been newly diagnosed, and their disease duration was under 2 months. Their ages ranged from 18 to 65 years. A patient was excluded if there was uncontrolled infection, other autoimmune disease, pregnancy or lactation. Per germline, CDR1 PRHDT and CDR2 FYEKMQ (reference sequence). After removal of 2 bases from V and 7 bases from J, the junction contained 16 bases not matched to a gene. The CDR3 extends over 17 amino acids. This TCR was recovered from a woman under 30 with Graves' hyperthyroidism. Sample: peripheral blood or thyroid tissue (not recorded which). V and J are TRBV13 and TRBJ2-7, with 8 bases that match TRBD2. CDR3 residues: CASSLKVTSGLSGEQYF. Written as DNA, the CDR3 is TGTGCCAGCAGCTTAAAAGTTACTAGCGGTCTCTCGGGGGAGCAGTACTTC.